This entry concerns a single T cell receptor beta chain. This sample is part of a study of shared clonotypes between healthy human individuals. Study information: The cohort comprised a couple of women and a few men. Their ages spanned 18 to 49 years.

Into CD45RA+ naive and CD45RA-negative memory subsets, the CD4+ cells were split. The CDR3 consists of 14 residues. Germline V gives CDR1 SEHNR, CDR2 FQNEAQ (reference sequence). Germline trimming cut 0 bases from V and 4 bases from J; bases unmatched to any gene: 1. Methods used by the authors: There were no quality scores in the junction-only immunoSEQ sequences, so filtering differed. Data came from immunoSEQ multiplex PCR; TCRdb stores just in-frame clones and leaves some out. From that table come the V and J calls and clone size; the DNA was used to work out D and trimming. There are over a million clones in the sample; 95% to 97% occur only once, and roughly 1.1% lies in the top ten.

Sequenced input: naive CD4+ T cells sorted from blood. As for subset: CD45RA+ positively selected. The source is a man aged 25 to 45 in good health. The V call is TRBV7-9, the J call TRBJ1-1, with 8 bases matching TRBD1. The CDR3 DNA reads as TGTGCCAGCAGCTTAGCAGGACAGGGCACTGAAGCTTTCTTT. Protein sequence: CASSLAGQGTEAFF.